Given below is one TCR beta chain in context. The data stem from a study of blood T cell repertoires in COVID-19. Study information: Samples came from the United States, Italy and Spain, spanning acute and convalescent COVID-19. From T cells, B-cell-depleted T cells, or PBMCs came the material, which was cDNA or gDNA.

As processed by the authors: Estimates of nucleated cell counts were drawn from the amplification of reference gene primers. Assay: immunoSEQ multiplex PCR; the TCRdb copy retains only in-frame clones and omits some. V and J calls and clone size come straight from that table; D and trimming were deduced from the DNA. The sample lists more than 50,000 clones, roughly four fifths occurring once. In germline, CDR1 is SGHRS, CDR2 YFSETQ. The V and J ends lost 4 bases and 2 bases respectively, with 19 bases between them. The length of the CDR3 is 17 residues. The sequencing input was peripheral blood. The V call is TRBV5-1, the J call TRBJ1-5; the D gene is possibly TRBD1 (6 bases). The receptor was derived from a human donor in a cohort sampled during active COVID-19. This CDR3 is CASSRDPQGSGNQPQHF. The CDR3 region has the DNA TGCGCCAGCAGCCGCGATCCACAGGGTTCTGGCAATCAGCCCCAGCATTTT.